In this sample, the clone carrying this T cell receptor (beta chain) turned up a few times. Antigen: not known. At baseline, cycle 4 day 1, and cycle 7 day 1, blood was sampled. Only in-frame clones appear in the TCRdb table, and some are missing; sequencing was by immunoSEQ multiplex PCR. The table has roughly 80,000 clones, 75% to 90% seen once; the top ten hold approximately 2%. This entry comes from a study of OX40 agonist ivuxolimab in advanced cancers. Study overall: Patients were infused with ivuxolimab every 2 weeks at 0.01 to 10 mg/kg. A male proportion of approximately 80% was recorded, with mean age about 54 years and range about 20 to 79. General study results and limits: In the 0.1 to 3.0 mg/kg range, CD4+ and CD8+ blood T cells had expanded clonally by week 6.

Germline assignment: CDR1 LNHDA and CDR2 SQIVND (reference sequence). V lost 0 bases and J lost 0, with 6 bases in between. This CDR3 comprises 15 residues. The receptor was isolated from an adult with an advanced solid tumor such as melanoma, head and neck, liver or kidney cancer. The input for sequencing was CD4+ or CD8+ T cells sorted from blood, taken in a trial of the OX40 agonist ivuxolimab. This rearrangement joins TRBV19 to TRBJ1-5; possibly TRBD1 for D (5 bases). The CDR3 coding sequence is TGTGCCAGTAGTATAGAGGGGGGTAGCAATCAGCCCCAGCATTTT. Protein product: CASSIEGGSNQPQHF.